The entry that follows covers one T cell receptor (beta chain) sequence. Its antigen remains unidentified. The entry originates in a study of shared clonotypes between healthy human individuals. Study summary: A couple of women and a few men aged 18 to 49 served as donors. Findings of the study overall: It was the few donors that limited the genetic and exposure-history diversity represented.

Using ten immunoSEQ deep assay plates, investigators sequenced unsorted PBMC DNA. Profiled with immunoSEQ multiplex PCR; TCRdb holds only in-frame clones, not every one. The sample consists of around 500,000 clones, roughly 85% of them appearing once. Germline V gene sequence: CDR1 SEHNR, CDR2 FQNEAQ (reference sequence). The CDR3 loop spans 12 amino acids. V gave up 6 bases and J gave up 4 bases, with 9 bases separating them. Sample: PBMCs. The TCR sequence derives from a woman aged 35 to 49 in good health. Some clones in this sample may be carry-over from other donors' samples. This chain uses TRBV7-9 with TRBJ2-5; possible D gene TRBD2, 6 bases. The chain's CDR3 is CASSAGRETQYF. The DNA for the CDR3 is TGTGCCAGCAGTGCGGGGAGAGAGACCCAGTACTTC.